A selection of T cell receptor beta chains follows, all from one sample in a study of cytomegalovirus exposure and HLA in healthy donors. TCRdb keeps only in-frame clones here, not all; method: immunoSEQ multiplex PCR. The sample includes about 140,000 clones, approximately 84% seen only once; the top ten take over 1.3%. The sample comprised PBMCs. All receptors derive from a woman younger than 45 in good health and CMV-seronegative. Both conserved end residues are part of each CDR3. A D gene is named only where the DNA matches it firmly. Clone size is stated in some rows and not others, as once, few, many or a class when expanded.

>TRBV27|NA|TRBJ2-1|NA
TGTGCCAGCAGTTTGTACGTAAGGCGGGGCTCCTACAATGAGCAGTTCTTC
CASSLYVRRGSYNEQFF
>TRBV10-3|NA|TRBJ1-1|once
TGTGCCATCAGTGAGTCCAGCAGGGCCCTCACTGAAGCTTTCTTT
CAISESSRALTEAFF
>TRBV5-4|TRBD2|TRBJ2-4|NA
TGTGCCAGCAGCTTGCCGGGGGGGCCGGAAAACATTCAGTACTTC
CASSLPGGPENIQYF
>TRBV15|NA|TRBJ1-6|few
TGTGCCACCAGCAGAGATCCAGGGCGTAATTCACCCCTCCACTTT
CATSRDPGRNSPLHF
>TRBV19|TRBD1|TRBJ1-2|few
TGTGCCAGTAGTGTCGCAGGGGGTTGGGGCTATGGCTACACCTTC
CASSVAGGWGYGYTF
>TRBV7-2|NA|TRBJ1-2|NA
TGTGCCAGCAGCTTAGAAGGCAGAGGGCTGGGTGGCTACACCTTC
CASSLEGRGLGGYTF
>TRBV10-1|TRBD1|TRBJ2-5|NA
TGCGCCAGCAGTGAGGGACAGGGGGCTTGGGAGACCCAGTACTTC
CASSEGQGAWETQYF
>TRBV11-3|NA|TRBJ2-1|NA
TGTGCCAGCAGCCGGTCCGGGAATTACAATGAGCAGTTCTTC
CASSRSGNYNEQFF
>TRBV6-1|NA|TRBJ1-2|NA
TGTGCCAGCAGTGCATCGGTGGACTATGGCTACACCTTC
CASSASVDYGYTF
>TRBV7-6|NA|TRBJ1-1|NA
TGTGCCAGCAGCAAACTGAATGGGTACAAGGGAGGAACTGAAGCTTTCTTT
CASSKLNGYKGGTEAFF
>TRBV6-6|TRBD1|TRBJ1-2|NA
TGTGCCAGCAGCCAAACCGGGACAGGGGGCAGTGGCTACACCTTC
CASSQTGTGGSGYTF
>TRBV27|NA|TRBJ1-1|NA
TGTGCCAGCAGTTTATCCCCAGAAACGAACACTGAAGCTTTCTTT
CASSLSPETNTEAFF
>TRBV9|TRBD2|TRBJ2-3|NA
TGTGCCAGCAAGAGAACTAGCGGGGGGGCGGCAGATACGCAGTATTTT
CASKRTSGGAADTQYF
>TRBV11-1|NA|TRBJ2-7|NA
TGTGCCAGCAGCGTAAGTACAGGGTCCGGCTACGAGCAGTACTTC
CASSVSTGSGYEQYF
>TRBV7-8|TRBD2|TRBJ2-5|NA
TGTGCCAGCAGCCCCCCCGGGGGGGGCCAAGAGACCCAGTACTTC
CASSPPGGGQETQYF
>TRBV5-1|NA|TRBJ2-7|NA
TGCGCCAGCAGCTTAGGCGCCGGGACATTATCTCCCGAGCAGTACTTC
CASSLGAGTLSPEQYF
>TRBV12-5|TRBD1|TRBJ2-1|NA
TGTGCTAGTGGTTTGGGCAGGGGGCGCGATGAGCAGTTCTTC
CASGLGRGRDEQFF
>TRBV19|TRBD1|TRBJ1-5|once
TGTGCCAGTAGGACCCGGGACAGGGGGCGCCGGGGCAATCAGCCCCAGCATTTT
CASRTRDRGRRGNQPQHF
>TRBV30|NA|TRBJ2-5|NA
TGTGCCTGGAGTGTAGGAGGGGAGACCCAGTACTTC
CAWSVGGETQYF
>TRBV5-4|TRBD1|TRBJ2-1|NA
TGTGCCAGCAGCTTAGACAGGGGGACGTACAATGAGCAGTTCTTC
CASSLDRGTYNEQFF
>TRBV2|NA|TRBJ1-5|NA
TGTGCCAGCAGTGAGAGGCAGTCCAATCAGCCCCAGCATTTT
CASSERQSNQPQHF
>TRBV19|NA|TRBJ1-4|NA
TGTGCCAGTAGTATTTTAAAGAGGTTCGACGAAAAACTGTTTTTT
CASSILKRFDEKLFF
>TRBV27|NA|TRBJ1-6|NA
TGTGCCACATGGAGGGGCGGAGGTACTGGGAATAATTCACCCCTCCACTTT
CATWRGGGTGNNSPLHF
>TRBV14|TRBD1|TRBJ1-2|NA
TGTGCCAGCAGCCCTTCCGGGACAGGGGAAAACTATGGCTACACCTTC
CASSPSGTGENYGYTF
>TRBV7-3|TRBD1|TRBJ1-2|NA
TGTGCCAGCAGCCCAGATTCCGGGACAGGGCATGGCTACACCTTC
CASSPDSGTGHGYTF
>TRBV30|TRBD1|TRBJ1-1|NA
TGTGCCTGGATAACAGGGGCTAGTAATCGAGCTTTCTTT
CAWITGASNRAFF
>TRBV7-3|NA|TRBJ1-1|NA
TGTGCCAGCAGCGCAAACCAGGGTGGTGGTACTGAAGCTTTCTTT
CASSANQGGGTEAFF
>TRBV2|NA|TRBJ1-4|NA
TGTGCCAGCAGTGGAGAGAGAAATGAAAAACTGTTTTTT
CASSGERNEKLFF
>TRBV20-1|NA|TRBJ2-5|NA
TGCAGTGCTAGAGTCAAAGAGACCCAGTACTTC
CSARVKETQYF
>TRBV7-2|NA|TRBJ2-7|NA
TGTGCCAGCAGCTTAGTGGGGGGAGGCGGACCCTACGAGCAGTACTTC
CASSLVGGGGPYEQYF
>TRBV12-5|TRBD1|TRBJ2-1|once
TGTGCTAGTGGTTCTCCCCGGGACAGCCTCTACAATGAGCAGTTCTTC
CASGSPRDSLYNEQFF